This TCR beta chain was recorded in a study of T cells expressing NK-cell markers. Study background: Among the eight sequenced donors, seven tested HCMV-seropositive and one tested seronegative.

One entry per CDR3 protein, without DNA, is what TCRdb gives after re-calling the 5' RACE reads. Its table records tens of thousands of distinct CDR3 sequences. Study outcomes and limitations: Whether the expanded NKG2C+ T cell clones recognized HCMV remained unclear. These same clonotypes (in several donors) also led the CD3+CD56-NKG2C+ fraction. NKG2C+ dominant clonotypes from several donors made up about 1.0-8% of CD8+ T cells.

Comments on this clonotype: Its antigen is not identified.

CDR1 is SGHRS and CDR2 is YFSETQ in the germline V gene. The CDR3 is made up of 15 amino acids. Sequenced sample: blood T cells: a sorted CD56 or NKG2C T cell subset, CD4+ or CD8+ T cells, or bulk PBMC T cells (not recorded which). The genes are TRBV5-1 and TRBJ2-7; TCRdb designates TRBD1, a call that cannot be tested without DNA. The sequence derives from a woman aged 18 to 75 in good health. Here the CDR3 reads CASSLGSYPGHEQYF. Looking up the rest from reference TRBV5-1 and TRBJ2-7 gives the full variable domain: KAGVTQTPRYLIKTRGQQVTLSCSPISGHRSVSWYQQTPGQGLQFLFEYFSETQRNKGNFPGRFSGRQFSNSRSEMNVSTLELGDSALYLCASSLGSYPGHEQYFGPGTRLTVT.